The 12 T cell receptor beta chains below come from one sample, sequenced in a study of Graves' ophthalmopathy and Graves' hyperthyroidism. Transcripts of RNA were the source for amplifying TCR beta CDR3 regions. RT-PCR in the first round used HTBI primers; a second-round multiplex PCR followed. MiXCR, applied by TCRdb to the multiplex PCR reads, yields one record per CDR3 protein. The data show a few hundred thousand distinct CDR3 sequences, less than 40% seen once. The specimen was peripheral blood or thyroid tissue (not recorded which). These receptors all stem from an adult man with Graves' hyperthyroidism.

The V gene is TRBV20-1, the J gene TRBJ2-7, with D possibly TRBD2 on 6 matching bases. The CDR3 sequence is 13 residues long. Deletions cut 7 bases from V and 3 bases from J, with 16 bases between. CDR1 is DFQATT, CDR2 SNEGSKA, per germline (reference sequence). The CDR3 sequence is CSDPQGLGYEQYF. DNA of the CDR3: TGCAGTGACCCCCAGGGACTTGGCTACGAGCAGTACTTC.

This clonotype was detected many times. The gene calls are TRBV11-2 and TRBJ2-5, with D tentatively TRBD1 (6 bases). Germline CDR1 and CDR2: SGHAT and FQNNGV. CDR3 length: 12 amino acids. V lost 10 bases and J 5 bases, leaving 14 bases between the germline ends. This CDR3 is CATSDSAETQYF. The CDR3 coding sequence is TGTGCCACCTCGGACAGCGCGGAGACCCAGTACTTC.

The chain has TRBV5-4 and TRBJ1-1; 10 bases line up with TRBD1. Germline lookup yields CDR1 SGHNT and CDR2 YYREEE (reference sequence). The CDR3 has 15 residues. Losses at the gene ends were 2 bases for V and 4 bases for J; bases not matched to a gene: 5. The CDR3 nucleotides are TGTGCCAGCAGCTTCCCGGGACAGGGGAGCACTGAAGCTTTCTTT. It is translated as CASSFPGQGSTEAFF.

As to this clonotype: A much larger clonotype is one base distant, so this may be a read error. V and J are TRBV6-1 and TRBJ1-2, with D maybe TRBD1 (6 bases). Germline V lookup: CDR1 MNHNS, CDR2 SASEGT. Trimming pared 3 bases from V and 4 bases from J, leaving 9 bases between. This CDR3 has 13 amino acids. The chain's CDR3 is CASSDQGPYGYTF. In DNA, the CDR3 is TGTGCCAGCAGTGACCAGGGGCCCTATGGCTACACCTTC.

This chain connects TRBV10-3 to TRBJ2-2, with a tentative D call TRBD1 (6 bases). V lost 6 bases to trimming and J lost 1 base, with 6 bases between them. Germline V lookup: CDR1 ENHRY, CDR2 SYGVKD. The CDR3 loop spans 13 amino acids. The CDR3 bases are TGTGCCATCAGGGACAGGAACACCGGGGAGCTGTTTTTT. As protein: CAIRDRNTGELFF.

As for this clonotype: This may arise from a read error, as a much more abundant clone is one base away. This likely comes from a read error, as the CDR3 has no conserved phenylalanine or tryptophan at its end. The chain uses TRBV2 and TRBJ1-5, with 8 bases matching TRBD1. Germline CDR1 reads SNHLY; CDR2 reads FYNNEI. Trimming at V came to 6 bases and at J to 4 bases, leaving 5 bases not matched to a gene. The CDR3 covers 14 residues. CDR3 region: CASRTGAGNQPQHY. The CDR3 DNA is TGTGCCAGCAGGACAGGGGCGGGGAATCAGCCCCAGCATTAT.

To note about this clonotype: Compared with germline, one end of the junction differs, possibly owing to a read error. CDR3 nucleotide sequence: TGTGCCTGCAGCCTACTCAGCGCAAACACCGGGGAGCTGTTTTTT. Its translation is CACSLLSANTGELFF. The chain has TRBV7-2 and TRBJ2-2; D uncertain. CDR1 SGHTA and CDR2 FQGNSA come from the germline V gene. The CDR3 runs 15 residues.

CDR3 loop: CASSEQRTDYTGELFF. DNA of the CDR3: TGTGCCAGCAGTGAACAAAGGACAGACTACACCGGGGAGCTGTTTTTT. The chain is built from TRBV2 and TRBJ2-2; TRBD1 is a possible D gene (6 bases). CDR1 is SNHLY and CDR2 is FYNNEI in the germline V gene. V lost 2 bases to trimming and J lost 3 bases, with 13 bases between them. CDR3 length: 16 amino acids.

V gene TRBV5-6 combines with J gene TRBJ1-3, with D unclear. Germline V lookup: CDR1 SGHDT, CDR2 YYEEEE. Deletions cut 0 bases from V and 0 bases from J, with 10 bases between. This CDR3 has 16 amino acids. In DNA, the CDR3 is TGTGCCAGCAGCTTGGGCCGGCAGAGCTCTGGAAACACCATATATTTT. Protein sequence: CASSLGRQSSGNTIYF.

This chain connects TRBV24-1 to TRBJ2-2, with D possibly being TRBD2 (6 bases). In germline, CDR1 is KGHDR, CDR2 SFDVKD. The CDR3 is made up of 16 amino acids. V was clipped by 1 base and J by 7 bases, with 15 bases between them. CDR3 coding DNA: TGTGCCACCAGTGATTTACGGCAGGGAGGAAGCGGGGAGCTGTTTTTT. It translates to CATSDLRQGGSGELFF.

Concerning this clonotype: This may stem from a read error, because a much larger clone lies one nucleotide away. As the CDR3 is not closed by the conserved phenylalanine or tryptophan, this likely results from a read error. This chain joins TRBV7-9 and TRBJ2-2; D gene uncertain. The germline V and J ends were trimmed by 6 bases and 4 bases, with 6 bases remaining between them. This CDR3 is 12 amino acids long. CDR1 is SEHNR and CDR2 is FQNEAQ in the germline V gene (reference sequence). The CDR3 coding sequence is TGTGCCAGCAGGTGGGGCACCGGGGAGCTGTTTCTT. This codes for CASRWGTGELFL.

This clonotype appeared a single time. The chain carries TRBV10-3 and TRBJ2-6; TRBD1 matches at 8 bases. Per germline, CDR1 ENHRY and CDR2 SYGVKD. V was clipped by 2 bases and J by 10 bases; unmatched bases: 4. The CDR3 sequence is 14 residues long. CDR3 protein: CAISEPTGGNVLTF. The CDR3 coding sequence is TGTGCCATCAGTGAGCCCACAGGGGGAAACGTCCTGACTTTC.